Below, 4 T cell receptor beta chains from the same sample are listed, as sequenced in a study of blood T cell repertoires in COVID-19. Clones were read by immunoSEQ multiplex PCR, and TCRdb kept only the in-frame ones, dropping some. This repertoire shows 25,000 to 35,000 clones, about 78% found once; its top ten account for approximately 21%. Source material: peripheral blood. These receptors all stem from a boy aged 2 to 10 with active or convalescent COVID-19.

This clone was counted a few times. V gene TRBV7-2 combines with J gene TRBJ2-7, with TRBD2 matching 7 bases. With 1 base clipped from V and 4 bases from J, the junction kept 7 bases outside the gene matches. The CDR3 covers 15 residues. Germline V gene lookup returns CDR1 SGHTA and CDR2 FQGNSA. The CDR3 DNA follows: TGTGCCAGCAGCTTAGAGGGAGCGGGGTATTACGAGCAGTACTTC. The encoded protein is CASSLEGAGYYEQYF.

The V gene is TRBV11-2, the J gene TRBJ2-1, with 10 nucleotides matching TRBD2. Germline V gives CDR1 SGHAT, CDR2 FQNNGV. This CDR3 comprises 19 residues. Trimming removed 3 bases from V and 1 base from J; junction bases left unmatched: 12. The CDR3 region is CASSFEKLAGFLSYNEQFF. CDR3 in DNA: TGTGCCAGCAGCTTTGAGAAACTAGCGGGATTCTTATCCTACAATGAGCAGTTCTTC.

The chain is built from TRBV5-6 and TRBJ2-1; D remains ambiguous. Germline CDR1 SGHDT, CDR2 YYEEEE. This CDR3 is 15 amino acids long. V lost 5 bases, J lost 4 bases, and 16 bases lay in between. The CDR3 is CASRWSRVPYNEQFF. The CDR3 region has the DNA TGTGCCAGCAGGTGGAGCCGGGTTCCGTACAATGAGCAGTTCTTC.

The gene calls are TRBV27 and TRBJ2-3; 7 nucleotides match TRBD2. With 4 bases clipped from V and 8 bases from J, the junction kept 12 bases outside the gene matches. The CDR3 contains 15 residues. CDR1 is MNHEY and CDR2 is SMNVEV in the germline V gene (reference sequence). The CDR3 region has the DNA TGTGCCAGCAGTTCCTCTCGGGAGGTGCCCTTTACGCAGTATTTT. Protein product: CASSSSREVPFTQYF.